The clone carrying this TCR beta chain occurred once. Its antigen is still unknown. TCRdb's table, derived via immunoSEQ multiplex PCR, lists solely in-frame clones and lacks some. The repertoire holds about 960,000 clones, with roughly 72% as singletons. This sample stems from a study of shared clonotypes between healthy human individuals. Germline V gene sequence: CDR1 SEHNR, CDR2 FQNEAQ (reference sequence). Trimming took off 5 bases at V and 0 bases at J, with 10 bases between the two ends. There are 15 residues in the CDR3. Findings of the study overall: Sampling used blood alone; tissue repertoires probably differ.

The TCR comes from a man aged 18 to 29 in good health. The V gene is TRBV7-9, the J gene TRBJ1-4; D remains unclear. Sequenced material: memory CD4+ T cells sorted from blood. Subset specified: CD45RA-negative fraction. The CDR3 sequence is CASSPRKSTNEKLFF. In nucleotides, the CDR3 is TGTGCCAGCAGCCCCCGAAAGTCAACTAATGAAAAACTGTTTTTT.